One and the same sample provided the 2 T cell receptor beta chains below, sequenced in a study of a mutant IDH1 vaccine in newly diagnosed glioma. The time point: baseline, week 1 (first vaccination visit). Stated treatment: pre-vaccination baseline after standard-of-care therapy. Method: immunoSEQ multiplex PCR; TCRdb's copy keeps in-frame clones and lacks some. The sample includes approximately 100,000 clones, around 90% of them seen just once. Sequenced material: PBMCs, taken from a glioma patient treated with radiotherapy, temozolomide or both. These receptor sequences come from a woman between 45 and 65 years old with glioma.

The chain is built from TRBV5-1 and TRBJ1-2; the match to TRBD1 covers 9 bases. Trimming at V came to 4 bases and at J to 7 bases, leaving 14 bases not matched to a gene. Germline loops: CDR1 SGHRS, CDR2 YFSETQ. The CDR3 length is 16 residues. CDR3 DNA: TGCGCCAGCAGCCACGGGGGACAGGGTTTTCAGCGTGGCTACACCTTC. It codes for CASSHGGQGFQRGYTF.

The chain is built from TRBV6-6 and TRBJ1-1, with D perhaps matching TRBD1 (5 bases). Germline loops: CDR1 MNHNY, CDR2 SVGAGI (reference sequence). Trimming shortened V by 6 bases and J by 4 bases, and 12 bases separated the two germline ends. The CDR3 extends over 13 amino acids. CDR3 loop: CASSLGGITEAFF. CDR3 bases: TGTGCCAGCAGCCTTGGGGGGATCACTGAAGCTTTCTTT.